A selection of T cell receptor beta chains follows, all from one sample in a study of cytomegalovirus exposure and HLA in healthy donors. Sequencing used immunoSEQ multiplex PCR; TCRdb keeps in-frame clones, though not all of them. The sample comprises roughly 57,000 clones, around 93% of which are singletons, and 1.5% to 2% rests with the top ten. What was sequenced was PBMCs. These receptors were taken from a woman aged 18-35 years in good health and CMV-seropositive. The CDR3 runs from the conserved cysteine through the conserved F or W. A D gene is named only where the DNA matches it firmly. Clone size, where shown, is once, few, many, or a class for clones that have expanded.

J gene,D gene,clone size,V gene,CDR3 DNA,CDR3 protein
TRBJ2-3,TRBD2,once,TRBV2,TGTGCCAGCAGAGGAGCGGGGACGGACACAGATACGCAGTATTTT,CASRGAGTDTDTQYF
TRBJ1-2,TRBD1,few,TRBV29-1,TGCAGCGTAGAAGCCTGGGACAGCAGCTACACCTTC,CSVEAWDSSYTF
TRBJ2-3,-,once,TRBV27,TGTGCCAGCAGTTCGACTATAACCGGCACAGATACGCAGTATTTT,CASSSTITGTDTQYF
TRBJ2-7,-,-,TRBV12-5,TGTGCTAGTGGTTTAGGACAGAGCTCCTACGAGCAGTACTTC,CASGLGQSSYEQYF
TRBJ2-3,TRBD2,-,TRBV5-4,TGTGCCAGCAGTATGAAACTAGCGGGGGGAGGAGATACGCAGTATTTT,CASSMKLAGGGDTQYF
TRBJ1-4,-,-,TRBV11-2,TGTGCCAGCAGCGGCCGGGTGACCGGTGAAAAACTGTTTTTT,CASSGRVTGEKLFF
TRBJ2-7,-,-,TRBV2,TGTGCCAGCATCCCTCTGGTGGGACTCAACGAGCAGTACTTC,CASIPLVGLNEQYF
TRBJ2-2,-,-,TRBV6-1,TGTGCCAGCAGTGAAGAGGCAGGGGGGCTCGGGGAGCTGTTTTTT,CASSEEAGGLGELFF
TRBJ2-3,TRBD2,-,TRBV9,TGTGCCAGCAGCGCTTCTAGCGGGGGGGCCCAAGATACGCAGTATTTT,CASSASSGGAQDTQYF
TRBJ1-1,TRBD1,-,TRBV7-9,TGTGCCAGCAGCTTTGACAGGGCATCTGAAGCTTTCTTT,CASSFDRASEAFF
TRBJ1-6,TRBD1,-,TRBV7-9,TGTGCCAGCAGCCCGCCCTGGGGGACAGGGGGATATAATTCACCCCTCCACTTT,CASSPPWGTGGYNSPLHF
TRBJ2-7,TRBD2,once,TRBV18,TGTGCCAGCTCACCAGGGCTAGCGGACTACGAGCAGTACTTC,CASSPGLADYEQYF
TRBJ2-3,-,-,TRBV30,TGTGCCTGGAGTAGGAGCCATAGCACAGATACGCAGTATTTT,CAWSRSHSTDTQYF
TRBJ1-3,-,-,TRBV4-1,TGCGCCAGCAGCCAAGATCCCTTCTCTGGAAACACCATATATTTT,CASSQDPFSGNTIYF
TRBJ2-3,-,-,TRBV25-1,TGTGCCAGCAGTGAATTCAGGGACACAGATACGCAGTATTTT,CASSEFRDTDTQYF
TRBJ1-1,-,-,TRBV2,TGTGCCAGCAGTGAAGTTGGGGTAGGGACTCGGAACACTGAAGCTTTCTTT,CASSEVGVGTRNTEAFF
TRBJ2-3,TRBD2,-,TRBV4-3,TGCGCCAGCAGCCAAGAGGTAGCGGGGGTAGGGGATACGCAGTATTTT,CASSQEVAGVGDTQYF
TRBJ2-1,-,once,TRBV11-2,TGTGCCAGCAGCCCCCAGCGCCTAGCGCATGAGCAGTTCTTC,CASSPQRLAHEQFF
TRBJ1-3,-,-,TRBV30,TGTGCCTGGAGTGTCTTCACGCGCTCTGGAAACACCATATATTTT,CAWSVFTRSGNTIYF
TRBJ1-5,TRBD1,-,TRBV7-8,TGTGCCAGCAGCCCCAACAGGGGGCTGAACAATCAGCCCCAGCATTTT,CASSPNRGLNNQPQHF
TRBJ2-7,TRBD2,-,TRBV10-3,TGTGCCGCAGGACTAGCGGGGGGGCATTACGAGCAGTACTTC,CAAGLAGGHYEQYF
TRBJ2-7,-,-,TRBV5-4,TGTGCCAGCAGCTGGGTAGGGGACGAGCAGTACTTC,CASSWVGDEQYF
TRBJ1-2,-,-,TRBV4-1,TGCGCCAGCAGCTATTTTATTCAGGGTAGGGGCTACACCTTC,CASSYFIQGRGYTF
TRBJ1-1,-,-,TRBV5-6,TGTGCCAGCAGCTTTGGGGCGGGAAGATTGACAAACACTGAAGCTTTCTTT,CASSFGAGRLTNTEAFF
TRBJ1-1,TRBD1,-,TRBV11-3,TGTGCCAGCAGCACGGGACAGCCGAACACTGAAGCTTTCTTT,CASSTGQPNTEAFF
TRBJ2-3,TRBD1,-,TRBV11-3,TGTGCCAGCAGCCCCGGCGGGACGCCAGGACAGGGTCGAGCGTATTTT,CASSPGGTPGQGRAYF
TRBJ1-2,TRBD1,once,TRBV6-1,TGTGCCAGCAGTGAAGCGCTTTGGGGCAGGGGGCATACGGACTATGGCTACACCTTC,CASSEALWGRGHTDYGYTF
TRBJ1-1,-,once,TRBV7-2,TGTGCCAGCAGCTCCCCGCGAGGGGGGGGTCCGAACACTGAAGCTTTCTTT,CASSSPRGGGPNTEAFF
TRBJ1-2,TRBD1,-,TRBV25-1,TGTGCCAGCAGTGAATCAAGGACAGGGAATGGCTACACCTTC,CASSESRTGNGYTF
TRBJ2-5,-,-,TRBV6-6,TGTGCCAGCTGGGTAGGGGAAAAGACCCAGTACTTC,CASWVGEKTQYF
TRBJ1-1,TRBD1,-,TRBV7-9,TGTGCCAGCAGTCCTAGGGTTTCCAGGGGGCGCGGGACTGAAGCTTTCTTT,CASSPRVSRGRGTEAFF
TRBJ2-1,-,-,TRBV4-3,TGCGCCAGCAGCCAAATAGCGGCAGCTTACAATGAGCAGTTCTTC,CASSQIAAAYNEQFF
TRBJ2-7,TRBD1,-,TRBV4-3,TGCGCCAGCAGCCAAGCCCTAGGGGCGCAGGACAGGGTAATTCCCTACGAGCAGTACTTC,CASSQALGAQDRVIPYEQYF
TRBJ1-6,TRBD1,-,TRBV5-4,TGTGCCAGCAGCTTGGGGCGGACAGGGGGAAATTCACCCCTCCACTTT,CASSLGRTGGNSPLHF
TRBJ2-5,-,-,TRBV30,TGTGCCTGGAGTCGGTCGGGGTACCAAGAGACCCAGTACTTC,CAWSRSGYQETQYF
TRBJ2-3,-,-,TRBV5-4,TGTGCCAGCAGCTTCGATACAGGTACAGATACGCAGTATTTT,CASSFDTGTDTQYF
TRBJ1-3,-,once,TRBV28,TGTGCCAGCAGTAGGAGGGTTTGGTCGTCGAGTGGAAACACCATATATTTT,CASSRRVWSSSGNTIYF
TRBJ2-2,-,-,TRBV7-2,TGTGCCAGCAGCTTAGCGGGGCGGGGGCACGGGGAGCTGTTTTTT,CASSLAGRGHGELFF